The T cell receptor beta chain described here comes from a study of vaccination and CD4 T cells after COVID-19. For the study at large: The convalescents included six males and four females, and among them two were Hispanic while seven were Caucasian. Two doses of either BNT162b2 or mRNA-1273 vaccine went to participants. Post-COVID samples were collected a median roughly 3 months following diagnosis, spanning 35 to 161. The peptides that stimulated the cells were overlapping spike peptides from SARS-CoV-2, HCoV-NL63, HCoV-OC43 and HCoV-229E.

The treatment denotes: roughly nine-day PBMC culture with coronavirus spike peptide pools or control peptides (ViraFEST assay). In regard to this clonotype: Its antigen is unknown.

The study sequenced cultured CD4+ T cell DNA using the Oncomine TCR Beta short-read assay. In TCRdb, the PCR reads were re-called with MiXCR into one record per CDR3 protein. The sample carries under 20,000 distinct CDR3 sequences, around a third recorded once. Sequenced material: cultured CD4+ T cells from blood. The TCR comes from a human donor with COVID-19.

The CDR3 region has the DNA TGTGCCAGCACGGCAGGGGGGTTTAGGCAGCCCCAGCATTTT. As protein: CASTAGGFRQPQHF. This chain connects TRBV2 to TRBJ1-5; 7 bases match TRBD1. There are 14 residues in the CDR3. CDR1 and CDR2 from the germline V gene are SNHLY and FYNNEI. Germline trimming cut 7 bases from V and 7 bases from J; bases unmatched to any gene: 10.